Below, one T cell receptor beta chain is given with its context. Its antigen is still unknown. This entry comes from a study of long-term antiretroviral therapy in people with HIV. Germline loops: CDR1 MNHNY, CDR2 SVGAGI (reference sequence). Trimming pared 5 bases from V and 2 bases from J, leaving 10 bases between. This CDR3 has 13 residues. Study-level results: After ART, diversity increased yet remained lower than transplant donor controls. Dominating the repertoire at all time points were the clones that expanded before ART. ART adherence, viral resistance and therapy changes went undocumented.

The run of the v3.0 immunoSEQ assay was at survey level. Method: immunoSEQ multiplex PCR; TCRdb's copy keeps in-frame clones and lacks some. The table lists 30,000 to 40,000 clones, around nine tenths of them singletons. This sequence originates from a woman aged 18 to 35 with HIV. The V gene is TRBV6-6, the J gene TRBJ2-7; no definite D call. Sequencing used unsorted PBMCs, obtained just before starting antiretroviral therapy. The CDR3 loop reads CASSKRLTYEQYF. DNA of the CDR3: TGTGCCAGCAGTAAGAGACTCACCTACGAGCAGTACTTC.